The rows below give T cell receptor beta chains drawn from one sample of a study of regulatory T cells in long-lasting Graves disease. From the multiplex PCR reads, TCRdb called clonotypes with MiXCR, one entry per CDR3 protein. The repertoire holds 380,000 or so distinct CDR3 sequences, with 15% to 20% as singletons. In addition, the sample was reused for a study of T cells in Graves' hyperthyroidism and ophthalmopathy.

Here the sequenced sample was peripheral blood mononuclear cells (PBMCs), taken at new diagnosis, from a patient treated with antithyroid drugs. Source of these receptors: a woman aged 18-30 years with Graves disease. CDR3s include the opening cysteine and the closing phenylalanine or tryptophan. A D gene is named only where the DNA matches it firmly. Size is stated for part of the rows, as once, few or many counts, or as a class when the clone is expanded.

v_gene: TRBV7-3
abundance: -
j_gene: TRBJ1-2
d_gene: TRBD1
CDR3aa: CASSPGTARDYGYTF
CDR3nt: TGTGCCAGCAGCCCCGGGACAGCCAGGGACTATGGCTACACCTTC

v_gene: TRBV6-1
abundance: -
j_gene: TRBJ2-5
d_gene: TRBD2
CDR3aa: CAAGLAGGPLETQYF
CDR3nt: TGTGCCGCGGGACTAGCGGGGGGGCCGTTAGAGACCCAGTACTTC

v_gene: TRBV2
abundance: many
j_gene: TRBJ2-7
d_gene: -
CDR3aa: CASNAGTGYQQYF
CDR3nt: TGTGCCAGCAACGCCGGGACCGGCTACCAGCAGTACTTC

v_gene: TRBV18
abundance: -
j_gene: TRBJ1-5
d_gene: -
CDR3aa: CASSPPDYQPQHF
CDR3nt: TGTGCCAGCTCACCTCCGGATTATCAGCCCCAGCATTTT

v_gene: TRBV14
abundance: -
j_gene: TRBJ2-7
d_gene: -
CDR3aa: CASSQERRWVSEQYF
CDR3nt: TGTGCCAGCAGCCAAGAGAGAAGGTGGGTTTCCGAGCAGTACTTC

v_gene: TRBV7-9
abundance: many
j_gene: TRBJ2-7
d_gene: -
CDR3aa: CASSLFPESYEQYF
CDR3nt: TGTGCCAGCAGCTTATTTCCGGAAAGCTACGAGCAGTACTTC

v_gene: TRBV6-2/TRBV6-3
abundance: -
j_gene: TRBJ1-1
d_gene: -
CDR3aa: CASSYRAGASNTEAFF
CDR3nt: TGTGCCAGCAGTTACAGGGCAGGAGCCTCGAACACTGAAGCTTTCTTT

v_gene: TRBV20-1
abundance: many
j_gene: TRBJ2-2
d_gene: -
CDR3aa: CSASTRGEAGELFF
CDR3nt: TGCAGTGCTAGCACCAGGGGAGAGGCCGGGGAGCTGTTTTTT

v_gene: TRBV7-9
abundance: many
j_gene: TRBJ2-7
d_gene: -
CDR3aa: CASSFGTPTYEQYF
CDR3nt: TGTGCCAGCAGCTTCGGCACACCGACCTACGAGCAGTACTTC

v_gene: TRBV12-3/TRBV12-4
abundance: many
j_gene: TRBJ2-4
d_gene: -
CDR3aa: CASSLGSRAKNIQYF
CDR3nt: TGTGCCAGCAGTTTAGGCAGCCGAGCCAAAAACATTCAGTACTTC

v_gene: TRBV5-1
abundance: many
j_gene: TRBJ1-1
d_gene: -
CDR3aa: CASSLHRTVNTEAFF
CDR3nt: TGCGCCAGCAGCCTTCATAGGACGGTGAACACTGAAGCTTTCTTT

v_gene: TRBV12-3/TRBV12-4
abundance: -
j_gene: TRBJ1-2
d_gene: TRBD1
CDR3aa: CASSRQGASYGYTF
CDR3nt: TGTGCCAGCAGTCGACAGGGGGCCAGCTATGGCTACACCTTC

v_gene: TRBV30
abundance: -
j_gene: TRBJ2-7
d_gene: -
CDR3aa: CAWSSRYEQYF
CDR3nt: TGTGCCTGGAGTTCCAGGTACGAGCAGTACTTC

v_gene: TRBV12-3/TRBV12-4
abundance: -
j_gene: TRBJ2-1
d_gene: -
CDR3aa: CASSFRAGPPQFF
CDR3nt: TGTGCCAGCAGTTTTCGGGCCGGTCCACCTCAGTTCTTC

v_gene: TRBV5-1
abundance: many
j_gene: TRBJ2-4
d_gene: TRBD1
CDR3aa: CASRPAGQAPKGIQYF
CDR3nt: TGCGCCAGCAGACCGGCGGGACAGGCCCCCAAGGGCATTCAGTACTTC

v_gene: TRBV18
abundance: many
j_gene: TRBJ2-6
d_gene: -
CDR3aa: CASSPYRPSAVSGANVLTF
CDR3nt: TGTGCCAGCTCACCCTATCGCCCCTCCGCGGTCTCTGGGGCCAACGTCCTGACTTTC

v_gene: TRBV18
abundance: many
j_gene: TRBJ2-1
d_gene: -
CDR3aa: CASSPRTFTVSYNEQFF
CDR3nt: TGTGCCAGCTCACCGAGGACGTTTACCGTCTCCTACAATGAGCAGTTCTTC

v_gene: TRBV12-3/TRBV12-4
abundance: many
j_gene: TRBJ1-5
d_gene: TRBD1
CDR3aa: CASSLGQGGYSNQPQHF
CDR3nt: TGTGCCAGCAGTTTGGGACAGGGAGGGTATAGCAATCAGCCCCAGCATTTT

v_gene: TRBV15
abundance: many
j_gene: TRBJ2-5
d_gene: -
CDR3aa: CATSRVSGLAQETQYF
CDR3nt: TGTGCCACCAGCAGAGTTTCAGGGTTGGCTCAAGAGACCCAGTACTTC

v_gene: TRBV5-5
abundance: many
j_gene: TRBJ1-5
d_gene: TRBD1
CDR3aa: CASSLLGTGMVLGNQPQHF
CDR3nt: TGTGCCAGCAGCTTGTTGGGGACAGGGATGGTTTTGGGCAATCAGCCCCAGCATTTT

v_gene: TRBV20-1
abundance: many
j_gene: TRBJ2-7
d_gene: TRBD1
CDR3aa: CSARATGSPYEQYF
CDR3nt: TGCAGTGCTAGAGCGACAGGGAGTCCCTACGAGCAGTACTTC

v_gene: TRBV10-3
abundance: -
j_gene: TRBJ2-5
d_gene: TRBD2
CDR3aa: CAISEGLAGEETQYF
CDR3nt: TGTGCCATCAGCGAGGGACTAGCGGGAGAAGAGACCCAGTACTTC

v_gene: TRBV19
abundance: -
j_gene: TRBJ1-5
d_gene: -
CDR3aa: CASSIDLYSNQPQHF
CDR3nt: TGTGCCAGTAGTATAGATCTTTATAGCAATCAGCCCCAGCATTTT

v_gene: TRBV5-1
abundance: -
j_gene: TRBJ2-1
d_gene: -
CDR3aa: CASSLGGPGNEQFF
CDR3nt: TGCGCCAGCAGCTTGGGGGGGCCGGGGAATGAGCAGTTCTTC

v_gene: TRBV5-1
abundance: many
j_gene: TRBJ2-3
d_gene: -
CDR3aa: CASSLDGSRFDTQYF
CDR3nt: TGCGCCAGCAGCTTGGACGGGAGTCGGTTCGATACGCAGTATTTT

v_gene: TRBV28
abundance: many
j_gene: TRBJ2-7
d_gene: -
CDR3aa: CASSSFNEQYF
CDR3nt: TGTGCCAGCAGCTCATTTAACGAGCAGTACTTC

v_gene: TRBV4-1
abundance: many
j_gene: TRBJ1-1
d_gene: -
CDR3aa: CASSQLWGTPNTEAFF
CDR3nt: TGCGCCAGCAGCCAATTGTGGGGGACTCCGAACACTGAAGCTTTCTTT

v_gene: TRBV24-1
abundance: many
j_gene: TRBJ2-3
d_gene: -
CDR3aa: CATSDPRRADTQYF
CDR3nt: TGTGCCACCAGTGATCCCAGACGCGCAGATACGCAGTATTTT

v_gene: TRBV2
abundance: many
j_gene: TRBJ2-3
d_gene: TRBD1
CDR3aa: CASSRQGGTDTQYF
CDR3nt: TGTGCCAGCAGTCGACAGGGTGGCACAGATACGCAGTATTTT

v_gene: TRBV7-2
abundance: few
j_gene: TRBJ2-5
d_gene: -
CDR3aa: CASSFPAMGDSRSGKTLYF
CDR3nt: TGTGCCAGCAGCTTCCCAGCGATGGGTGACAGTCGGTCGGGGAAGACCCTGTACTTC

v_gene: TRBV6-2/TRBV6-3
abundance: many
j_gene: TRBJ1-1
d_gene: -
CDR3aa: CASRHHPQNTEAFF
CDR3nt: TGTGCCAGCAGACACCACCCGCAGAACACTGAAGCTTTCTTT

v_gene: TRBV6-1
abundance: few
j_gene: TRBJ2-6
d_gene: -
CDR3aa: CASSPESRELGWAGANVLTF
CDR3nt: TGTGCCAGCAGTCCGGAGTCCAGGGAATTGGGATGGGCTGGGGCCAACGTCCTGACTTTC

v_gene: TRBV13
abundance: many
j_gene: TRBJ2-5
d_gene: -
CDR3aa: CASSLPLGQETQYF
CDR3nt: TGTGCCAGCAGCTTACCCCTCGGACAAGAGACCCAGTACTTC

v_gene: TRBV3-1
abundance: many
j_gene: TRBJ2-1
d_gene: -
CDR3aa: CASSLKSGGLNEQFF
CDR3nt: TGTGCCAGCAGCCTAAAGTCGGGGGGCCTCAATGAGCAGTTCTTC

v_gene: TRBV10-1
abundance: few
j_gene: TRBJ2-1
d_gene: -
CDR3aa: CASSNREKQFF
CDR3nt: TGCGCCAGCAGTAACCGGGAGAAGCAGTTCTTC

v_gene: TRBV7-2
abundance: many
j_gene: TRBJ2-3
d_gene: TRBD2
CDR3aa: CASSLAGGRADTQYF
CDR3nt: TGTGCCAGCAGCTTAGCCGGCGGGAGGGCCGATACGCAGTATTTT

v_gene: TRBV20-1
abundance: many
j_gene: TRBJ2-1
d_gene: TRBD2
CDR3aa: CSARDGLGHTELWEQFF
CDR3nt: TGCAGTGCTAGAGATGGACTAGGTCATACCGAGCTCTGGGAGCAGTTCTTC

v_gene: TRBV7-3
abundance: -
j_gene: TRBJ2-2
d_gene: -
CDR3aa: CAGSPWRSNTGELFF
CDR3nt: TGTGCCGGCAGCCCGTGGAGATCGAACACCGGGGAGCTGTTTTTT

v_gene: TRBV6-1
abundance: many
j_gene: TRBJ1-2
d_gene: -
CDR3aa: CASNPAGDGGYTF
CDR3nt: TGTGCCAGCAACCCGGCGGGGGACGGGGGCTACACCTTC

v_gene: TRBV20-1
abundance: many
j_gene: TRBJ1-1
d_gene: -
CDR3aa: CSARELESSGARTEAFF
CDR3nt: TGCAGTGCTAGAGAATTGGAGAGCTCAGGGGCAAGAACTGAAGCTTTCTTT

v_gene: TRBV5-1
abundance: many
j_gene: TRBJ2-5
d_gene: -
CDR3aa: CASSLAGAGNQETQYF
CDR3nt: TGCGCCAGCAGCTTGGCGGGGGCAGGGAATCAAGAGACCCAGTACTTC